This T cell receptor beta chain stems from a study of blood T cell repertoires in COVID-19. As for the study in general: Donors in the United States, Italy and Spain gave samples during acute or convalescent COVID-19. From T cells, B-cell-depleted T cells, or PBMCs came the material, which was cDNA or gDNA.

Authors' methods: Estimation of nucleated cell counts relied on the amplification of reference gene primers. Assay used: immunoSEQ multiplex PCR; TCRdb lists only in-frame clones, some missing. V, J and clone size are taken as reported in that table, and D and trimming were inferred from the DNA itself. The table includes roughly 290,000 clones, 89% detected once. The CDR3 extends over 13 amino acids. The germline gives CDR1 LGHNA, CDR2 YNFKEQ. The ends were cut back, 3 bases at V and 8 bases at J, with 10 bases in the middle. The specimen was peripheral blood. The J gene is TRBJ1-4, the V gene TRBV4-2; D remains unclear. The TCR sequence derives from a woman between 55 and 75 years old with acute or convalescent COVID-19. The CDR3 sequence: CASSQGFNEKLFF. The CDR3 nucleotides read TGTGCCAGCAGCCAGGGCTTTAACGAAAAACTGTTTTTT.